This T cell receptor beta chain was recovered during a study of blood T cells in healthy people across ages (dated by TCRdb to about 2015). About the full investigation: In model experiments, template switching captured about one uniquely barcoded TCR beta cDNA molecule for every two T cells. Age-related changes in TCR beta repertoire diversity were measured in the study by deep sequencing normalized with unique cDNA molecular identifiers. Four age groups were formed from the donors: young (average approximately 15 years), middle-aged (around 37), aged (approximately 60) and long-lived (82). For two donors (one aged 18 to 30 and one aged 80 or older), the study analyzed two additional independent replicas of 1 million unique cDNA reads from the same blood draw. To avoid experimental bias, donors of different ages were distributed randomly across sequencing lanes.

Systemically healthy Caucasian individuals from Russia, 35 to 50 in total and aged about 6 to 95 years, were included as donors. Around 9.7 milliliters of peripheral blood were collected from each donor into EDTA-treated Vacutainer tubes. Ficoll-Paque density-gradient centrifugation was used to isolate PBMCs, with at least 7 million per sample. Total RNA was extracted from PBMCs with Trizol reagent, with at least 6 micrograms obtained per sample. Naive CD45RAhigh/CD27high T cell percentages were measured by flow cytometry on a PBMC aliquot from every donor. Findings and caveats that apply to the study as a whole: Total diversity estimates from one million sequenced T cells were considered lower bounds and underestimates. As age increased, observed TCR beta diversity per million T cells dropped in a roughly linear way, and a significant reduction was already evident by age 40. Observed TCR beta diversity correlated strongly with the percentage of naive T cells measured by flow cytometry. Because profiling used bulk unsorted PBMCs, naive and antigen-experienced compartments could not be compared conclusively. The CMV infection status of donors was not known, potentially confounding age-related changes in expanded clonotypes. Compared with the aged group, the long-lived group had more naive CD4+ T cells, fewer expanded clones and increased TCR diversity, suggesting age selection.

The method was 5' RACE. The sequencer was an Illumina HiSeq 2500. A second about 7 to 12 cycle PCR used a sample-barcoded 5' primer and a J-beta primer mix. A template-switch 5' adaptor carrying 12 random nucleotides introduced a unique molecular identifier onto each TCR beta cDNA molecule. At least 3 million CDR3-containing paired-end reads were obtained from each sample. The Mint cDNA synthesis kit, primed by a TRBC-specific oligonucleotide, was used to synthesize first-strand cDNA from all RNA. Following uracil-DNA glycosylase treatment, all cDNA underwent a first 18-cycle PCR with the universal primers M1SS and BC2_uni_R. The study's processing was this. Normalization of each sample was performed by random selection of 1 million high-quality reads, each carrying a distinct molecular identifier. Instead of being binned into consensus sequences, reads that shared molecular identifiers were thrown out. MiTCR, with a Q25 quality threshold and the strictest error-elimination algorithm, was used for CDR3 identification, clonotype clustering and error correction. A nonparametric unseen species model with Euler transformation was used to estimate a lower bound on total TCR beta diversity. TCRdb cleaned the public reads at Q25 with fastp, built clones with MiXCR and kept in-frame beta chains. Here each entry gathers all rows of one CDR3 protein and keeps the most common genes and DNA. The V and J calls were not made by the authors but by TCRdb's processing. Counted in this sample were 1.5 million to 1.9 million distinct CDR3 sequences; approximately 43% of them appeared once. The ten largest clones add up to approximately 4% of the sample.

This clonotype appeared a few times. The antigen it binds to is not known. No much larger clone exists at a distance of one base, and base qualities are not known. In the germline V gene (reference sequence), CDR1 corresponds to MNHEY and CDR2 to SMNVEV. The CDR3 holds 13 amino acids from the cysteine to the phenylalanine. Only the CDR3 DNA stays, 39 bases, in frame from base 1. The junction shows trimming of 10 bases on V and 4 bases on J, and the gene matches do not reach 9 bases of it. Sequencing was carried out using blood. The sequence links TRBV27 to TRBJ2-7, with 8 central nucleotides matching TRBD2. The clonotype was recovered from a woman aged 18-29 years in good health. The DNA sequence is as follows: TGTGCCACCGCAGCGGGAGTCGATTACGAGCAGTACTTC. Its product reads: CATAAGVDYEQYF.